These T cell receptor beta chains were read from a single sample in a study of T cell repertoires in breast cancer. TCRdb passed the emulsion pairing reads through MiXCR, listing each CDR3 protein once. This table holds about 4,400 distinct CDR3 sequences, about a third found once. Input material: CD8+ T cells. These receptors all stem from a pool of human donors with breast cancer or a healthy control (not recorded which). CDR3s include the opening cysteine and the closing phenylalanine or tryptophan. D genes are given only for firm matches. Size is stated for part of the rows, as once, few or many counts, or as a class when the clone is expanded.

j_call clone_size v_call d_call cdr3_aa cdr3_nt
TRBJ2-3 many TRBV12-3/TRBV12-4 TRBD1 CASSPDRATDTQYF TGTGCCAGCAGCCCAGACAGGGCTACAGATACGCAGTATTTT
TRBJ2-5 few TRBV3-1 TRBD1 CASSQWTGQETQYF TGTGCCAGCAGCCAATGGACAGGGCAAGAGACCCAGTACTTC
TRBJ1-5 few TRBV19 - CASTRGGGNQPQHF TGTGCCAGTACTCGGGGAGGAGGCAATCAGCCCCAGCATTTT
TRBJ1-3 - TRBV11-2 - CASSLEMAARLTVERSTIYF TGTGCCAGCAGCTTAGAGATGGCGGCCCGATTGACCGTGGAGAGAAGCACCATATATTTT
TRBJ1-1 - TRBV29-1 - CSVPGEGREEAFF TGCAGCGTCCCCGGGGAGGGCAGGGAGGAAGCTTTCTTT
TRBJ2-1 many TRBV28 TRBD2 CASSLSGAGGYNEQFF TGTGCCAGCAGCCTATCAGGGGCGGGGGGGTACAATGAGCAGTTCTTC
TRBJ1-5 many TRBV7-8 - CASSLSGGDYQPQHF TGTGCCAGCAGCTTATCGGGAGGGGATTATCAGCCCCAGCATTTT
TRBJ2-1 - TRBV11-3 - CASSRNLYNEQFF TGTGCCAGCAGCCGAAACCTTTACAATGAGCAGTTCTTC
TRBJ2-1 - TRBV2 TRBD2 CASSWSGGLNNEQFF TGTGCCAGCAGCTGGAGCGGGGGCTTAAACAATGAGCAGTTCTTC
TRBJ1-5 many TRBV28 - CASRNGTPRGRPQHF TGTGCCAGCAGAAACGGGACACCCCGAGGAAGGCCCCAGCATTTT
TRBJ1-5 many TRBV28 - CASSSGDQPQHF TGTGCCAGCAGTTCCGGGGATCAGCCCCAGCATTTT
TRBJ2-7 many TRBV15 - CATSKEISYEQYF TGTGCCACCAGCAAAGAGATCTCCTACGAGCAGTACTTC
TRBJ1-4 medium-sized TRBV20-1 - CSARMGTNEKLFF TGCAGTGCTAGGATGGGAACTAATGAAAAACTGTTTTTT
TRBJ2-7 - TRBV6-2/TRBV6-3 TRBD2 CASRLLADPSYEQYF TGTGCCAGCAGACTTCTAGCGGATCCTTCCTACGAGCAGTACTTC
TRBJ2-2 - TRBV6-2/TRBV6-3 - CASGDKMLTTGELFF TGTGCCAGCGGAGACAAAATGTTAACGACCGGGGAGCTGTTTTTT
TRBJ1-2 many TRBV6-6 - CASSPLARTAYGYTF TGTGCCAGCAGTCCCTTAGCTAGGACAGCCTATGGCTACACCTTC
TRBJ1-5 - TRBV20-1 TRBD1 CSAKITGVGNQPQHF TGCAGTGCCAAAATCACAGGGGTGGGCAATCAGCCCCAGCATTTT
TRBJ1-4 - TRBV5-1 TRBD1 CASNLSQGGEKLFF TGCGCCAGCAACTTGTCTCAGGGGGGGGAAAAACTGTTTTTT
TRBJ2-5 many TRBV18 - CASSPPQATQETQYF TGTGCCAGCTCACCACCACAGGCCACTCAAGAGACCCAGTACTTC
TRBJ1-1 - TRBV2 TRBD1 CASRPGGGGTEAFF TGTGCCAGCAGGCCAGGGGGGGGGGGAACTGAAGCTTTCTTT
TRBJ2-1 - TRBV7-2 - CASSYRQGGRDEQFF TGTGCCAGCAGCTACCGACAGGGAGGAAGGGATGAGCAGTTCTTC
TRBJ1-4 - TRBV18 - CASSRGTDEKLFF TGTGCCAGCTCACGAGGGACGGATGAAAAACTGTTTTTT
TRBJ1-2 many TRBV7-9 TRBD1 CASSSGQGLRGYTF TGTGCCAGCAGCTCGGGACAGGGGTTACGAGGCTACACCTTC
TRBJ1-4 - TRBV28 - CASSLFGGFMFF TGTGCCAGCAGTTTATTCGGCGGGTTTATGTTTTTT
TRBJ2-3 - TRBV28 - CASSRTDTQYF TGTGCCAGCAGTCGGACAGATACGCAGTATTTT
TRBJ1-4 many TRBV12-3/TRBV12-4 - CASSFGQSATNEKLFF TGTGCCAGCAGTTTCGGACAGTCTGCAACTAATGAAAAACTGTTTTTT
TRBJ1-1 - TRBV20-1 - CSARRPYSEAFF TGCAGTGCTAGGAGGCCTTACTCTGAGGCTTTCTTT
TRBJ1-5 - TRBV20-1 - CSAPRGRGQPQHF TGCAGTGCCCCTCGGGGAAGGGGTCAGCCCCAGCATTTT
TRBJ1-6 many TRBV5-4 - CASSSGISWDPLHF TGTGCCAGCAGCTCAGGGATTTCGTGGGATCCCCTCCACTTT
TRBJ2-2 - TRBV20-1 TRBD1 CSALTGIGLNTGELFF TGCAGTGCTTTGACAGGGATAGGATTGAACACCGGGGAGCTGTTTTTT